This T cell receptor beta chain is from a study of cytomegalovirus exposure and HLA in healthy donors (dated by TCRdb to between 2016 and 2019). In terms of the full investigation: An earlier analysis of under 600 of the donors reported more than 250 Gb of sequence data and roughly 110 million unique TCR beta sequences from around 200 million T cells. Donor age, sex, ethnicity and CMV serostatus were compiled alongside the repertoire data. Among 398 genotyped donors of the cohort, an average of about 240,000 unique TCR beta nucleotide sequences were sequenced per donor, roughly a sixth of them non-productive. To study patterns of TCR occurrence, a later analysis re-analyzed previously published TCR beta repertoires from 500 to 850 donors and added high-resolution HLA genotyping. About 320 gigabases of sequencing data and tens of millions of unique TCR sequences were included in an early release covering 550 to 800 HLA-typed donors. Typing coverage varied by locus: 629-630 donors for A, B, C, DRB1 and DQB1; under 550 for DQA1; more than 600 for DPA1; roughly 450 for DPB1. The study profiled the T cell repertoires of under 700 subjects by immunosequencing and related them to cytomegalovirus serostatus. Every repertoire in the discovery cohort had been generated on one and the same sequencing platform. Roughly five DR-DQ haplotypes were treated as single units for association and clustering because of strong linkage in the cohort. In the later analysis, no new phenotypic data were used to find candidate immune exposures; instead, reliance was placed on TCR beta sequences and their occurrence across donors. Both class I and class II loci were covered by HLA typing, at four-digit resolution. Of the roughly 400 genotyped donors, approximately 82% fell in the genetic ancestry cluster associated with self-reported Caucasian donors. The study aimed to test whether cataloging public T cell receptors could reveal signatures of past pathogen exposure. In addition to the first cohort of 650 to 750 subjects, a separate validation cohort of approximately 130 different subjects was used. To predict cytomegalovirus infection status, the study brought together high-throughput TCR immunosequencing, statistical association of individual TCRs with disease status, and machine learning. In a later genetic analysis, genome-wide SNP genotypes for about 55% of the roughly 700 donors were used, and that subset was treated as a discovery cohort. In an earlier analysis of 550 to 700 of the donors, high-throughput TCR beta sequencing was used to judge whether each TCR beta V gene segment behaved as functional or pseudogenic.

The library came from the immunoSEQ multiplex PCR assay. The multiplex PCR relied on a mix of 60 forward primers for TCR Vbeta segments and 13 reverse primers for TCR Jbeta segments. A multiplex PCR assay on genomic DNA amplified the CDR3 region of rearranged TCR beta genes. On the Illumina HiSeq System, the amplified TCR beta libraries were sequenced as 87-base-pair reads. The paper's data handling went like this. Across the 700 or so repertoires, a later analysis counted roughly 77 million unique TCR beta chains, 9.5 million to 12 million of which were shared by at least two donors. Raw reads were error-corrected and collapsed into unique sequences by a nearest-neighbor algorithm in which closely related sequences were merged to remove PCR and sequencing errors. CDR3 sequences were aligned to IMGT reference sequences to assign V, D and J gene segments. For a sequence to be retained, a match of at least six nucleotides was required to both a V gene segment and a J gene segment. A rearrangement was called productive if the CDR3 had no stop codons and remained in frame with V and J, and every other rearrangement was called non-productive. Following IMGT convention, CDR3 was defined as the stretch from the second conserved V-encoded cysteine up to the conserved J-encoded phenylalanine. In an earlier analysis of 500 to 650 of the donors, sequences lacking an unambiguous match to a single V gene segment were excluded. An earlier analysis of a few hundred of the donors classified V segments as functional when productive rearrangements were above 56.7% and as segregating when the standard deviation between donors was above 5%. A statistical classification framework was developed to diagnose cytomegalovirus status using the catalog of TCR beta chain sequences. In a later analysis, V and J genes were assigned by comparing TCR nucleotide sequences against IMGT/GENE-DB human TR gene sequences. In a later analysis, CDR3 sequences and most-parsimonious VDJ recombination scenarios were assigned using the TCRdist pipeline. In a later analysis, each TCR beta chain was defined by its CDR3 amino acid sequence together with its V-gene family, and reads lacking a unique V-gene family were excluded. As a way to deal with suspected cross-contamination and a sequencing artifact, a later analysis dropped under 600 nucleotide sequences that were highly shared and had low generation probability. In a later analysis, a clonal expansion index was calculated for each public chain from normalized within-repertoire ranks of inferred template counts. In a later analysis, generation probabilities were computed with a VDJ recombination model fitted to out-of-frame rearrangements, and the resulting probabilities were checked against IGoR. Hypergeometric tests were used in a later analysis to score TCR-TCR, TCR-HLA and TCR-CMV co-occurrence, with a repertoire-size bias correction applied to the TCR pairs. To estimate false discovery rates, a later analysis permuted the HLA or CMV assignments 20 times. In a later analysis, co-occurring TCRs were grouped using DBSCAN, with TCRdist sequence similarity added in when clustering inside HLA-allele-positive subsets. Co-occurrence clustering excluded repertoires with fewer than 30,000 or more than 120,000 public chains, plus five with anomalous nucleotide sharing. TCRdb's version of the immuneACCESS table is confined to in-frame rearrangements and falls short of the full clone set. An unresolved V gene accounts for under half of the shortfall where checked; the remainder is of unknown origin. From that table come the V and J calls and clone size; the DNA was used to work out D and trimming. This sample holds around 210,000 clones; more than 75% were observed only once. Of the sample, 0.24% is held by the ten largest clones.

General study outcomes and caveats: Linkage disequilibrium might explain the correlated functional status among segregating V segments, but an unknown experimental factor could not be ruled out. Compared with equally common non-associated chains, HLA-associated TCR beta chains in a later analysis were more clonally expanded and had lower generation probabilities. The only immune exposure information available for the cohort was CMV serostatus. A further reported finding was that TCR beta sequences accurately predicted the HLA-A and HLA-B alleles for most subjects in the first cohort. The sequencing pipeline was judged likely to have produced a cluster of highly shared sequence variants as a technical artifact. Because some donors lacked HLA typing at each locus, the association tests relied only on the typed subset. The earlier analysis of around 600 of the donors excluded approximately 17 rarely observed V segments, including chromosome 9 orphons, because counts were too low. According to the authors, the approach could potentially be generalized to other disease states and immunological phenotypes. The 87-base-pair reads could not distinguish some IMGT-functional V segments, including TRBV6-2 and TRBV6-3, so those segments were excluded. In the study, some 160 TCR beta chains were listed as associated with cytomegalovirus. Compared with the roughly 670-donor mean, donors in an Asian-associated ancestry cluster had fewer N-insertions in productive TCRs, according to a later genetic analysis. An association between a missense DCLRE1C variant and V-gene and J-gene trimming of TCR beta chains was found in a later genetic analysis and replicated in an independent cohort. According to a later analysis, TCR association rates differed among HLA loci, with DRB1 alleles showing the most associated TCRs and HLA-C alleles showing the fewest. In vitro tests confirmed that a few of the cytomegalovirus-associated TCR beta chains recognize cytomegalovirus antigens. The classifier was reported to diagnose cytomegalovirus status with high specificity and sensitivity in both the original cohort and the validation cohort. At a false discovery rate of 0.05, a later analysis linked some 17,000 TCR beta sequences to specific HLA alleles. While some public TCRs were present in many individuals, most TCR sequences turned up only very rarely across donors. When HLA alleles, especially DR and DQ, strongly co-occurred, attributing TCR associations to individual alleles was difficult. Presence/absence analyses assumed roughly uniform sequencing depth across donors, an assumption that may not hold. Only TCR beta chains were sequenced in this cohort, and the absence of alpha or paired-chain data limited detectable features. Broadly in line with IMGT annotations, most TCR beta V segments showed up in productive rearrangements about 87% or about 30% of the time in an earlier analysis of several hundred of the donors. Most CMV-associated TCR beta chains appeared to be HLA-restricted in a later analysis, and the HLA associations seemed to be driven largely by CMV exposure. A later analysis reported that several top co-occurrence clusters appeared linked to parvovirus B19, influenza, CMV and Epstein-Barr virus.

This clone showed up just a few times. No cognate antigen has been identified for it. No per-base quality is available; no much larger clone lies one base away. The cohort was made up of hundreds of healthy bone marrow donors. At the time of sampling, all cohort members were nominally healthy, though unrecorded immune exposures were likely present. The donor was CMV seronegative and belonged to the group of roughly 330 seronegative cohort members. Every donor gave a peripheral blood sample, and the peripheral blood mononuclear cells from that sample were used for TCR beta sequencing. Genomic DNA was extracted from the blood cell samples with the Qiagen DNeasy Blood Extraction Kit. The germline V gene provides CDR1 SGHAT and CDR2 FQNNGV. There are 14 amino acids in the CDR3, from cysteine to phenylalanine inclusive. Left in the record is the CDR3 DNA by itself, 42 bases read in frame from the first base. Cut back by 1 base and 1 base, the V and J ends lie 7 bases apart.

This clonotype was sampled from a girl aged 2-9 years in good health and CMV-seronegative. Sequenced sample: PBMCs. The rearranged chain carries TRBV11-2 and TRBJ1-1, with no D gene named confidently. Here is the DNA: TGTGCCAGCAGCTTAGGGCAGGCGAACACTGAAGCTTTCTTT. This gives the protein CASSLGQANTEAFF.